The 27 T cell receptor beta chains reported below all come from one sample, sequenced in a study of untreated major depressive disorder. Assay used: immunoSEQ multiplex PCR; TCRdb lists only in-frame clones, some missing. Seen here are tens of thousands of clones, over 75% observed once, and the top ten hold 5.1%. Sequencing input: CD4+ T cells from PBMCs. Receptors were obtained from a woman under 40 in good health.

This clone was picked up one time. The CDR3 region is CASSRDGNSPLHF. The CDR3 DNA sequence: TGTGCCAGCAGCCGGGACGGTAATTCACCCCTCCACTTT. The V gene is TRBV6-5, the J gene TRBJ1-6, with D possibly TRBD1 on 5 matching bases. Germline CDR1 MNHEY, CDR2 SVGAGI. The CDR3 contains 13 residues. V was shortened by 6 bases and J by 6 bases, with 9 bases between the two germline ends.

V gene TRBV19 combines with J gene TRBJ2-2; D uncertain. The V gene's germline CDR1 is LNHDA and CDR2 SQIVND (reference sequence). V was pared by 7 bases and J by 4 bases, with 16 bases between. The CDR3 totals 15 residues. CDR3 region: CASTSLDPGTGELFF. CDR3 in DNA: TGTGCCAGTACCTCCTTGGACCCAGGCACCGGGGAGCTGTTTTTT. Using reference TRBV19 and TRBJ2-2 for the parts outside the CDR3, the full variable domain is DGGITQSPKYLFRKEGQNVTLSCEQNLNHDAMYWYRQDPGQGLRLIYYSQIVNDFQKGDIAEGYSVSREKKESFPLTVTSAQKNPTAFYLCASTSLDPGTGELFFGEGSRLTVL.

This chain uses TRBV6-5 with TRBJ1-2, with 7 bases identical to TRBD1. The CDR3 totals 14 residues. With 5 bases clipped from V and 2 bases from J, the junction kept 5 bases outside the gene matches. Looked up from germline, CDR1 is MNHEY and CDR2 is SVGAGI. The CDR3 loop is CASSTGDRNYGYTF. As DNA, the CDR3 is TGTGCCAGCAGTACCGGGGACAGAAACTATGGCTACACCTTC.

J is TRBJ1-2 and V is TRBV4-3; 7 bases agree with TRBD1. J gave up 14 bases and V 0 bases, and 15 bases lay outside the gene matches. This CDR3 region has 15 residues. Germline V gives CDR1 LGHNA, CDR2 YSLEER. CDR3 sequence (DNA): TGCGCCAGCAGCCAAGATAGTTCCCTTCGGACAGGTCTGACCTTC. This encodes CASSQDSSLRTGLTF.

This clone is a singleton in its sample. The J gene is TRBJ1-6, the V gene TRBV27; TRBD1 aligns across 7 bases. Unmatched junction bases numbered 5, after V lost 6 bases and J lost 6 bases. The CDR3 is 14 residues long. CDR1 and CDR2 from the germline V gene are MNHEY and SMNVEV (reference sequence). The CDR3 bases are TGTGCCAGCAGCGCCCGACAGGGTAATTCACCCCTCCACTTT. Protein sequence: CASSARQGNSPLHF.

This clone appeared a single time. This rearrangement joins TRBV29-1 to TRBJ2-3; D is ambiguous. The ends were cut back, 7 bases at V and 1 base at J, with 15 bases in the middle. The germline CDR1 and CDR2 sequences are SQVTM and ANQGSEA. This CDR3 spans 14 amino acids. The CDR3 DNA is TGCAGCGCGACCCCGGGTGGGGGCACAGATACGCAGTATTTT. Translated, it gives CSATPGGGTDTQYF.

The V call is TRBV5-4, the J call TRBJ1-6; perhaps TRBD1 as D (5 bases). Germline CDR1 SGHNT, CDR2 YYREEE (reference sequence). V lost 4 bases to trimming and J lost 9 bases, with 20 bases between them. The CDR3 contains 16 residues. This CDR3 reads CASSMVDIARGSPLHF. The CDR3 nucleotides are TGTGCCAGCAGCATGGTCGACATCGCAAGGGGTTCACCCCTCCACTTT.

The genes are TRBV25-1 and TRBJ1-5, with 7 bases identical to TRBD1. Germline V gene lookup returns CDR1 MGHDK and CDR2 SYGVNS. The V and J ends lost 6 bases and 5 bases, in that order; junction bases with no gene match: 7. There are 14 residues in the CDR3. In DNA form, the CDR3 reads TGTGCCAGCAGCCCGACAGGGAAAGATCAGCCCCAGCATTTT. This translates into CASSPTGKDQPQHF.

The chain joins TRBV7-2 to TRBJ2-5, with D possibly matching TRBD2 (6 bases). The V end lost 5 bases, the J end lost 4 bases, and 17 bases lay between the germline ends. This CDR3 has 15 residues. CDR1 and CDR2 from the germline V gene are SGHTA and FQGNSA. CDR3 loop: CASSVTGTAAETQYF. The CDR3 DNA reads as TGTGCCAGCAGCGTAACCGGGACTGCCGCAGAGACCCAGTACTTC.

The chain links TRBV30 to TRBJ2-1; 7 bases fit TRBD1. Germline V gene sequence: CDR1 GTSNPN, CDR2 SVGIG (reference sequence). The ends lost 2 bases at V and 15 bases at J; junction bases unmatched: 16. The CDR3 consists of 14 residues. The chain's CDR3 is CAWSPWTGRRVRFF. In DNA, the CDR3 is TGTGCCTGGAGTCCTTGGACAGGCCGACGGGTTAGGTTCTTC.

CDR3 in DNA: TGTGCCTGGAGTGTGCACACCGGGGAGCTGTTTTTT. This gives the protein CAWSVHTGELFF. This chain uses TRBV30 with TRBJ2-2; D remains unclear. V gave up 0 bases and J gave up 3 bases, with 2 bases separating them. Germline CDR1 is GTSNPN and CDR2 is SVGIG (reference sequence). This CDR3 has 12 amino acids.

The chain employs TRBV5-4 and TRBJ1-2, with 12 bases fitting TRBD1. The J segment lost 8 bases and the V segment lost 2 bases, leaving 7 bases of the junction unmatched. CDR1 SGHNT and CDR2 YYREEE come from the germline V gene (reference sequence). This CDR3 region has 15 residues. CDR3 sequence (DNA): TGTGCCAGCAGCTTTACCGGGGACAGGGGGCTCGGCTACACCTTC. As protein: CASSFTGDRGLGYTF.

The CDR3 spells CASSGGNSPLHF. CDR3 sequence (DNA): TGTGCCAGCAGCGGGGGTAATTCACCCCTCCACTTT. The chain joins TRBV5-4 to TRBJ1-6, with D perhaps matching TRBD1 (5 bases). In germline, CDR1 is SGHNT, CDR2 YYREEE (reference sequence). The CDR3 is 12 residues long. Trimming stripped 4 bases from V and 6 bases from J, with 5 bases between. The full variable domain, completed using reference TRBV5-4 and TRBJ1-6, is ETGVTQSPTHLIKTRGQQVTLRCSSQSGHNTVSWYQQALGQGPQFIFQYYREEENGRGNFPPRFSGLQFPNYSSELNVNALELDDSALYLCASSGGNSPLHFGNGTRLTVT.

This clone was counted once. The chain has TRBV12-1 and TRBJ2-3. TRBV12-1 is a documented pseudogene. The CDR3 totals 14 residues. The CDR3 sequence is CASSSSRWGDTQYF. Written as DNA, the CDR3 is TGTGCCAGCAGCTCGAGCCGTTGGGGAGATACGCAGTATTTT.

A single count supports this clone. V usage is TRBV30 and J usage is TRBJ2-3; 7 nucleotides line up with TRBD2. V lost 1 base to trimming and J lost 3 bases; unmatched junction nucleotides: 4. The CDR3 runs to 14 residues. The germline V gene encodes CDR1 GTSNPN and CDR2 SVGIG (reference sequence). This CDR3 is CAWSEGRGTDTQYF. DNA of the CDR3: TGTGCCTGGAGTGAGGGGAGGGGTACAGATACGCAGTATTTT.

V usage is TRBV5-1 and J usage is TRBJ1-1, with 7 bases lining up with TRBD1. Looked up from germline, CDR1 is SGHRS and CDR2 is YFSETQ. Trimming at V came to 8 bases and at J to 1 base, leaving 5 bases not matched to a gene. CDR3 length equals 13 residues. DNA for the CDR3: TGCGCCAGTACCCGACAGGGGAACACTGAAGCTTTCTTT. Encoded protein: CASTRQGNTEAFF.

This chain uses TRBV6-4 with TRBJ2-2; TRBD1 aligns across 9 bases. CDR1 MRHNA and CDR2 SNTAGT come from the germline V gene. Unmatched junction bases numbered 4, after V lost 5 bases and J lost 0 bases. The CDR3 spans 16 residues. The DNA for the CDR3 is TGTGCCAGCAGTTTACAGGGGGCAGCGAACACCGGGGAGCTGTTTTTT. This gives the protein CASSLQGAANTGELFF.

J is TRBJ1-2 and V is TRBV7-2, with D unresolved. Germline lookup yields CDR1 SGHTA and CDR2 FQGNSA. CDR3 length: 12 residues. Trimming took off 1 base at V and 4 bases at J, with 4 bases between the two ends. This chain's CDR3 is CASSLGLYGYTF. For the CDR3, the DNA is TGTGCCAGCAGCTTAGGACTCTATGGCTACACCTTC. The variable domain in full, completed from reference TRBV7-2 and TRBJ1-2, reads GAGVSQSPSNKVTEKGKDVELRCDPISGHTALYWYRQSLGQGLEFLIYFQGNSAPDKSGLPSDRFSAERTGGSVSTLTIQRTQQEDSAVYLCASSLGLYGYTFGSGTRLTVV.

This chain links TRBV20-1 with TRBJ2-3, with D possibly matching TRBD1 (5 bases). Trimming pared 6 bases from V and 5 bases from J, leaving 9 bases between. Germline CDR1 and CDR2: DFQATT and SNEGSKA (reference sequence). The CDR3 contains 11 residues. The chain's CDR3 is CSAGVGDTQYF. For the CDR3, the DNA is TGCAGTGCAGGGGTGGGAGATACGCAGTATTTT.

This chain joins TRBV7-2 and TRBJ2-7; D perhaps matches TRBD1 (5 bases). Germline V gene data show CDR1 as SGHTA and CDR2 as FQGNSA. The CDR3 spans 14 residues. V shed 1 base and J shed 5 bases, with 12 bases lying between them. The CDR3 nucleotides are TGTGCCAGCAGCTTAGGGGGCAGTGCGGACGAGCAGTACTTC. Its translation is CASSLGGSADEQYF.

The chain recombines TRBV11-2 with TRBJ1-4; 9 positions agree with TRBD1. The CDR3 contains 14 residues. Germline trimming cut 4 bases from V and 7 bases from J; bases unmatched to any gene: 4. In germline, CDR1 is SGHAT, CDR2 FQNNGV. CDR3 protein: CASSYRGLSEKLFF. The CDR3 DNA reads as TGTGCCAGCAGCTACAGGGGGCTGTCTGAAAAACTGTTTTTT.

The V call is TRBV7-9, the J call TRBJ1-2; D uncertain. V lost 5 bases and J lost 1, with 8 bases in between. The CDR3 is made up of 13 amino acids. The germline gives CDR1 SEHNR, CDR2 FQNEAQ (reference sequence). The CDR3 nucleotides are TGTGCCAGCAGCCTAGACAATAACTATGGCTACACCTTC. Amino acid sequence: CASSLDNNYGYTF. Using reference TRBV7-9 and TRBJ1-2 for the parts outside the CDR3, the full variable domain is DTGVSQNPRHKITKRGQNVTFRCDPISEHNRLYWYRQTLGQGPEFLTYFQNEAQLEKSRLLSDRFSAERPKGSFSTLEIQRTEQGDSAMYLCASSLDNNYGYTFGSGTRLTVV.

The chain carries TRBV5-6 and TRBJ2-1; maybe TRBD1 (5 bases). This CDR3 has 16 amino acids. In germline, CDR1 is SGHDT, CDR2 YYEEEE. V lost 0 bases and J lost 0, with 10 bases in between. CDR3 DNA: TGTGCCAGCAGCTTGGACAGGATAAGCTCCTACAATGAGCAGTTCTTC. As protein: CASSLDRISSYNEQFF.

The rearrangement joins TRBV7-2 to TRBJ1-1; maybe TRBD1 (5 bases). V dropped 2 bases and J dropped 1 base, with 8 bases sitting between them. The CDR3 is 14 residues long. CDR1 and CDR2 from the germline V gene are SGHTA and FQGNSA. In DNA, the CDR3 is TGTGCCAGCAGCTTATGGGGGAGGAACACTGAAGCTTTCTTT. Translated, it gives CASSLWGRNTEAFF.

The J gene is TRBJ2-3, the V gene TRBV6-5, with a weak D call TRBD1 (6 bases). CDR3 length: 14 amino acids. CDR1 and CDR2 (germline): MNHEY, SVGAGI. V lost 8 bases and J 2 bases, leaving 14 bases between the germline ends. CDR3 protein: CASAGQGLTDTQYF. CDR3 bases: TGTGCCAGCGCCGGTCAGGGGCTCACAGATACGCAGTATTTT.

This chain links TRBV5-6 with TRBJ2-7; 8 bases fit TRBD1. The ends lost 5 bases at V and 3 bases at J; junction bases unmatched: 4. The CDR3 loop spans 13 amino acids. Germline loops: CDR1 SGHDT, CDR2 YYEEEE. The CDR3 here is CASSWDRFYEQYF. CDR3 coding DNA: TGTGCCAGCAGTTGGGACAGGTTCTACGAGCAGTACTTC.

The table lists this clone with a count of one. This sequence joins TRBV7-2 and TRBJ2-7, with 8 positions matching TRBD1. The germline V gene has CDR1 SGHTA and CDR2 FQGNSA. Germline trimming cut 5 bases from V and 0 bases from J; bases unmatched to any gene: 3. This CDR3 is 14 amino acids long. In nucleotides, the CDR3 is TGTGCCAGCAGCCGGGACAGGAGCTCCTACGAGCAGTACTTC. Encoded protein: CASSRDRSSYEQYF.